The 2 T cell receptor beta chains below were found in one sample sequenced in a study of cytotoxic CD8 clonotypes in ibrutinib-treated CLL. The table came from immunoSEQ multiplex PCR; TCRdb's copy has only in-frame clones and leaves some out. This sample yields about 24,000 clones, of which less than 80% are seen a single time; over 8% belongs to the top ten. Sequencing used PBMCs, obtained before ibrutinib treatment. These receptors came from a human donor with chronic lymphocytic leukemia.

The rearrangement joins TRBV27 to TRBJ1-6; D unresolved. With 2 bases removed from V and 1 base from J, the gap between germline ends came to 21 bases. Germline V gene sequence: CDR1 MNHEY, CDR2 SMNVEV (reference sequence). The CDR3 sequence is 20 residues long. CDR3 loop: CASSLTGISPGVSYNSPLHF. The CDR3 DNA is TGTGCCAGCAGTTTAACCGGGATCTCCCCGGGAGTGTCCTATAATTCACCCCTCCACTTT.

CDR3 sequence (DNA): TGCGCCAGCAGCTTGGGGACTAGCGGGAGGGCAGATACGCAGTATTTT. As protein: CASSLGTSGRADTQYF. The rearrangement uses TRBV5-1 and TRBJ2-3; 15 bases match TRBD2. This CDR3 is built from 16 residues. Germline CDR1 SGHRS, CDR2 YFSETQ. Trimming at V came to 0 bases and at J to 4 bases, leaving 0 bases not matched to a gene.